This entry lists 25 T cell receptor beta chains sequenced from one sample in a study of CD8 T cells in Susac syndrome. Reverse transcription used about 0.45 to 1 ug RNA and random hexamers. Each CDR3 protein is one row after TCRdb ran MiXCR on the immunoSEQ multiplex PCR reads. Of around 23,000 distinct CDR3 sequences detected, approximately 92% appear once; the ten largest clones hold about 0.63%. Sequencing was performed on CD8+ T cells from PBMCs. Receptor source: a human donor with Susac syndrome.

The gene calls are TRBV9 and TRBJ2-7, with D uncertain. V lost 0 bases to trimming and J lost 2 bases, with 9 bases between them. Looked up from germline, CDR1 is SGDLS and CDR2 is YYNGEE. The CDR3 covers 14 residues. The CDR3 DNA is TGTGCCAGCAGCGTAGCGGGCGCCGCCTACGAGCAGTACTTC. This translates into CASSVAGAAYEQYF.

The chain carries TRBV4-3 and TRBJ2-2; 11 bases are shared with TRBD1. The CDR3 loop spans 17 amino acids. Germline values: CDR1 LGHNA, CDR2 YSLEER. The junction had 3 bases not matched to a gene; V was cut back by 1 base and J by 2 bases. CDR3 loop: CASSQGGTGGNTGELFF. CDR3 nucleotide sequence: TGCGCCAGCAGCCAAGGGGGGACAGGGGGTAACACCGGGGAGCTGTTTTTT.

The chain has TRBV6-5 and TRBJ1-6, with D tentatively TRBD1 (5 bases). The germline V gene has CDR1 MNHEY and CDR2 SVGAGI. Trimming shortened V by 2 bases and J by 3 bases, and 11 bases separated the two germline ends. This CDR3 region has 16 residues. The CDR3 sequence is CASSYGGDDYNSPLHF. In DNA form, the CDR3 reads TGTGCCAGCAGTTACGGGGGAGATGACTATAATTCACCCCTCCACTTT.

The rearrangement uses TRBV6-1 and TRBJ2-7; D may be TRBD2 (7 bases). Germline V gene lookup returns CDR1 MNHNS and CDR2 SASEGT. V dropped 3 bases and J dropped 7 bases, with 13 bases sitting between them. The CDR3 has 13 amino acids. CDR3 sequence reads: CASSDRGAGEQYF. The CDR3 DNA is TGTGCCAGCAGTGACCGGGGGGCTGGGGAGCAGTACTTC.

The DNA for the CDR3 is TGTGCCACCAGCAGAGATTGGCAGGGCCACCAAGAGACCCAGTACTTC. Its protein is CATSRDWQGHQETQYF. V usage is TRBV15 and J usage is TRBJ2-5; a possible D gene is TRBD1 (5 bases). Germline loops: CDR1 LNHNV, CDR2 YYDKDF (reference sequence). This CDR3 comprises 16 residues. Trimming took 0 bases from V and 0 from J, leaving 11 bases between them. The full variable domain, with the rest looked up from reference TRBV15 and TRBJ2-5, is DAMVIQNPRYQVTQFGKPVTLSCSQTLNHNVMYWYQQKSSQAPKLLFHYYDKDFNNEADTPDNFQSRRPNTSFCFLDIRSPGLGDTAMYLCATSRDWQGHQETQYFGPGTRLLVL.

This clonotype was recorded once. The chain carries TRBV6-1 and TRBJ2-2; D gene unclear. This CDR3 has 17 amino acids. Per germline, CDR1 MNHNS and CDR2 SASEGT. V lost 7 bases, J lost 6 bases, and 24 bases lay in between. The CDR3 DNA follows: TGTGCCAGCACCGAGGTCATAATCTCGGTGGGCGCCGGGGAGCTGTTTTTT. This encodes CASTEVIISVGAGELFF.

The rearrangement joins TRBV27 to TRBJ2-7, with D possibly TRBD1 on 6 matching bases. The CDR3 extends over 16 amino acids. Germline CDR1 reads MNHEY; CDR2 reads SMNVEV (reference sequence). Trimming took 8 bases from V and 2 from J, leaving 22 bases between them. In DNA, the CDR3 is TGTGCCAGCCAACAGGGCAGGGGAGTGGGAACCTACGAGCAGTACTTC. Its protein product is CASQQGRGVGTYEQYF.

The rearrangement links TRBV25-1 to TRBJ1-5; no clear D. The V end was cut by 3 bases, the J end by 5 bases, with 14 bases between. This CDR3 spans 15 amino acids. The V gene's germline CDR1 is MGHDK and CDR2 SYGVNS. This chain's CDR3 is CASSELEAGDQPQHF. DNA of the CDR3: TGTGCCAGCAGTGAGCTCGAGGCCGGGGATCAGCCCCAGCATTTT.

This clonotype appeared once. The chain uses TRBV7-9 and TRBJ2-7, with 9 bases lining up with TRBD1. The V and J ends lost 4 bases and 5 bases, in that order; junction bases with no gene match: 15. The germline CDR1 and CDR2 sequences are SEHNR and FQNEAQ (reference sequence). CDR3 length: 17 amino acids. The CDR3, as DNA: TGTGCCAGCAGCTCCTCTCCGGGACAGGGAAGGGGCGACGAGCAGTACTTC. This sequence encodes CASSSSPGQGRGDEQYF.

The rearrangement joins TRBV3-1 to TRBJ2-2; D is perhaps TRBD1 or TRBD2 (6 bases each). CDR3 length: 15 residues. Germline-derived CDR1 and CDR2 are LGHDT and YNNKEL (reference sequence). Trimming cost V 1 base and J 6 bases, with 12 bases left between them. For the CDR3, the DNA is TGTGCCAGCAGCCAAGGTGTGGGGGGCCCCGGGGAGCTGTTTTTT. Translated: CASSQGVGGPGELFF.

The chain is built from TRBV2 and TRBJ2-7; tentatively, D is TRBD1 (5 bases). Trimming shortened V by 7 bases and J by 0 bases, and 10 bases separated the two germline ends. Germline CDR1 is SNHLY and CDR2 is FYNNEI. The CDR3 runs to 13 residues. The CDR3 coding sequence is TGTGCCAGCACCCCTGACAGCTCCTACGAGCAGTACTTC. It yields the protein CASTPDSSYEQYF.

The J gene is TRBJ2-5, the V gene TRBV7-9; D might be TRBD2 (5 bases). Germline-derived CDR1 and CDR2 are SEHNR and FQNEAQ (reference sequence). V gave up 5 bases and J gave up 1 base, with 11 bases separating them. CDR3 length equals 14 residues. The CDR3 bases are TGTGCCAGCAGCCCGAGGGCGCGCCAAGAGACCCAGTACTTC. It is translated as CASSPRARQETQYF.

V and J are TRBV7-2 and TRBJ1-2; TRBD1 is a possible D gene (6 bases). This CDR3 has 12 residues. Per the germline V gene, CDR1 is SGHTA and CDR2 is FQGNSA. Trimming left V 5 bases short and J 11 bases short, with 15 bases between. CDR3 protein: CASSQKTGLYTF. For the CDR3, the DNA is TGTGCCAGCAGCCAAAAGACAGGCCTTTACACCTTC.

The chain has TRBV23-1 and TRBJ2-6; the match to TRBD2 covers 11 bases. TRBV23-1 is an ORF for which the function is uncertain. The CDR3 spans 17 residues. Germline trimming cut 3 bases from V and 0 bases from J; bases unmatched to any gene: 1. The CDR3 reads CASSHGLAGSGANVLTF. DNA of the CDR3: TGCGCCAGCAGTCACGGACTAGCGGGCTCTGGGGCCAACGTCCTGACTTTC.

The chain joins TRBV12-3 or TRBV12-4 to TRBJ2-2; 7 bases match TRBD2. The CDR3 covers 15 residues. With 8 bases clipped from V and 5 bases from J, the junction kept 11 bases outside the gene matches. The CDR3 protein is CASCGGEPATGELFF. Here the CDR3 DNA reads TGTGCCAGCTGCGGGGGAGAGCCGGCAACCGGGGAGCTGTTTTTT.

The chain recombines TRBV5-6 with TRBJ2-7; no reliable D call. The CDR3 contains 14 residues. The germline V and J ends were trimmed by 4 bases and 1 base, with 12 bases remaining between them. Germline CDR1 SGHDT, CDR2 YYEEEE. The CDR3 region is CASSVTQESYEQYF. The CDR3 DNA reads as TGTGCCAGCAGCGTTACCCAGGAATCCTACGAGCAGTACTTC.

This clonotype was seen only once. The V and J genes are TRBV12-3 or TRBV12-4 and TRBJ1-5; no clear D gene. This CDR3 has 14 residues. V gave up 5 bases and J gave up 0 bases, with 8 bases separating them. The CDR3 sequence: CASSIMNSNQPQHF. As DNA, the CDR3 is TGTGCCAGCAGTATTATGAATAGCAATCAGCCCCAGCATTTT.

The V gene is TRBV5-1, the J gene TRBJ2-7; 7 bases align to TRBD1. Per the germline V gene, CDR1 is SGHRS and CDR2 is YFSETQ. With 1 base clipped from V and 2 bases from J, the junction kept 9 bases outside the gene matches. The CDR3 is 16 residues long. This CDR3 reads CASSLSYNRGTYEQYF. The CDR3 DNA is TGCGCCAGCAGCTTGTCCTACAACAGGGGTACCTACGAGCAGTACTTC.

J is TRBJ2-1 and V is TRBV11-2; 10 nucleotides align to TRBD2. The CDR3 totals 17 residues. Germline values: CDR1 SGHAT, CDR2 FQNNGV. With V trimmed by 6 bases and J by 6 bases, 14 bases remained unmatched. The CDR3 protein is CASSSYSGGIEGNEQFF. CDR3 sequence (DNA): TGTGCCAGCAGTTCTTATAGCGGGGGGATAGAAGGCAATGAGCAGTTCTTC.

V gene TRBV13 combines with J gene TRBJ2-7; 15 bases line up with TRBD2. The CDR3 consists of 17 residues. V shed 6 bases and J 0 bases; nucleotides not matched to a gene: 6. Looked up from germline, CDR1 is PRHDT and CDR2 is FYEKMQ (reference sequence). This CDR3 reads CASRGTSGGPLSYEQYF. The DNA for the CDR3 is TGTGCCAGCAGAGGGACTAGCGGGGGGCCCCTCTCCTACGAGCAGTACTTC.

The chain has TRBV3-1 and TRBJ1-5; D ambiguous. The CDR3 covers 17 residues. Trimming left V 1 base short and J 1 base short, with 14 bases between. Germline CDR1 reads LGHDT; CDR2 reads YNNKEL (reference sequence). The CDR3 DNA reads as TGTGCCAGCAGCCAAGTTAAGGAGGGAGAGAGCAATCAGCCCCAGCATTTT. This sequence encodes CASSQVKEGESNQPQHF.

V usage is TRBV2 and J usage is TRBJ1-2; 7 bases are shared with TRBD1. The V gene's germline CDR1 is SNHLY and CDR2 FYNNEI. The CDR3 sequence is 15 residues long. Trimming cost V 3 bases and J 2 bases; bases outside gene matches: 6. The CDR3 region has the DNA TGTGCCAGCAGTGAGCTCCCGGGACAGAACTATGGCTACACCTTC. This encodes CASSELPGQNYGYTF.

V gene TRBV6-2 or TRBV6-3 combines with J gene TRBJ2-7, with TRBD1 matching 8 bases. The V segment lost 0 bases and the J segment 3 bases; nucleotides outside the gene matches: 7. CDR1 MNHEY and CDR2 SVGEGT come from the germline V gene. The CDR3 length is 16 residues. The CDR3 nucleotides are TGTGCCAGCAGTTACTCGATTCAGGACAGGGACTACGAGCAGTACTTC. Its translation: CASSYSIQDRDYEQYF.

The chain is built from TRBV14 and TRBJ1-3; 12 nucleotides line up with TRBD1. Germline CDR1 reads SGHDN; CDR2 reads FVKESK. The CDR3 runs 19 residues. Germline trimming cut 6 bases from V and 2 bases from J; bases unmatched to any gene: 14. Here the CDR3 reads CASRKGDRGPFGPGNTIYF. In DNA, the CDR3 is TGTGCCAGCAGAAAGGGGGACAGGGGGCCCTTTGGGCCTGGAAACACCATATATTTT.

The chain has TRBV4-3 and TRBJ2-7, with 9 bases lining up with TRBD2. The CDR3 has 18 amino acids. V lost 0 bases, J lost 0 bases, and 9 bases stayed unmatched. Germline V gene sequence: CDR1 LGHNA, CDR2 YSLEER. This CDR3 is CASSQDPPLSGSSYEQYF. The CDR3 bases are TGCGCCAGCAGCCAAGATCCCCCCCTTAGCGGGAGCTCCTACGAGCAGTACTTC.